The 21 T cell receptor beta chains in this list originate from one sample, sequenced in a study of blood T cell repertoires in COVID-19. Sequencing used immunoSEQ multiplex PCR; TCRdb keeps in-frame clones, though not all of them. The table lists roughly 99,000 clones, 84% of them singletons, with about 4% in the top ten. The sequencing sample was made of peripheral blood. Receptor source: a human donor in a cohort sampled during active COVID-19.

This clone was counted a few times. The chain combines TRBV5-1 with TRBJ2-5, with D maybe TRBD1 (6 bases). V was cut by 0 bases and J by 0 bases, with 15 bases left in between. CDR1 and CDR2 from the germline V gene are SGHRS and YFSETQ. This CDR3 region has 17 residues. CDR3 sequence (DNA): TGCGCCAGCAGCTTGGGTTCGTCAGGGGCGTACCAAGAGACCCAGTACTTC. Its protein is CASSLGSSGAYQETQYF.

This chain links TRBV27 with TRBJ1-1; 7 bases are shared with TRBD1. The CDR3 has 15 residues. The V gene's germline CDR1 is MNHEY and CDR2 SMNVEV (reference sequence). Trimming at V came to 6 bases and at J to 7 bases, leaving 14 bases not matched to a gene. CDR3 nucleotide sequence: TGTGCCAGCAGCCTTCTAGGGGGCAGTATAGTTGAAGCTTTCTTT. It yields the protein CASSLLGGSIVEAFF.

V usage is TRBV24-1 and J usage is TRBJ1-5, with TRBD1 as a possible D gene (6 bases). This CDR3 comprises 14 residues. Deletions cut 6 bases from V and 3 bases from J, with 11 bases between. Germline V lookup: CDR1 KGHDR, CDR2 SFDVKD. Here the CDR3 reads CATSQTGSNQPQHF. The CDR3 coding sequence is TGTGCCACCAGTCAGACAGGTTCCAATCAGCCCCAGCATTTT.

In DNA form, the CDR3 reads TGTGCCAGCAGCTTCGTTGCGGGGAGCCAAGAGACCCAGTACTTC. It codes for CASSFVAGSQETQYF. The chain joins TRBV7-3 to TRBJ2-5, with a weak D call TRBD2 (6 bases). Looked up from germline, CDR1 is SGHTA and CDR2 is FQGTGA. The CDR3 is made up of 15 amino acids. V lost 3 bases to trimming and J lost 1 base, with 12 bases between them.

DNA for the CDR3: TGTGCCAGCAGAACGGCAGGAAAGACCTACGAGCAGTACTTC. Protein product: CASRTAGKTYEQYF. V usage is TRBV21-1 and J usage is TRBJ2-7; the listed D gene, TRBD1, was not tested against the DNA. TRBV21-1 is a listed pseudogene. The CDR3 is 14 residues long.

This chain links TRBV7-9 with TRBJ2-7; D is undetermined. Germline assignment: CDR1 SEHNR and CDR2 FQNEAQ (reference sequence). CDR3 length equals 11 residues. Trimming shortened V by 4 bases and J by 5 bases, and 6 bases separated the two germline ends. The CDR3 region is CASSYGNEQYF. Written as DNA, the CDR3 is TGTGCCAGCAGCTACGGTAACGAGCAGTACTTC.

This chain links TRBV19 with TRBJ2-1; 7 nucleotides match TRBD2. CDR1 is LNHDA, CDR2 SQIVND, per germline (reference sequence). CDR3 length: 17 residues. J gave up 0 bases and V 0 bases, and 5 bases lay outside the gene matches. CDR3 residues: CASSIDEGGSSYNEQFF. The CDR3 DNA sequence: TGTGCCAGTAGTATAGACGAAGGCGGGAGCTCCTACAATGAGCAGTTCTTC.

The chain is built from TRBV24-1 and TRBJ2-1; D ambiguous. The V gene's germline CDR1 is KGHDR and CDR2 SFDVKD. V gave up 4 bases and J gave up 0 bases, with 12 bases separating them. This CDR3 region has 16 residues. CDR3 sequence reads: CATSDRVSPSYNEQFF. Here the CDR3 DNA reads TGTGCCACCAGTGACCGAGTATCTCCCTCCTACAATGAGCAGTTCTTC.

V usage is TRBV9 and J usage is TRBJ2-1; 8 bases fit TRBD2. The CDR3 is 15 amino acids. CDR1 is SGDLS and CDR2 is YYNGEE in the germline V gene. Trimming at V came to 4 bases and at J to 5 bases, leaving 8 bases not matched to a gene. The DNA for the CDR3 is TGTGCCAGCAGCTTCACGGGACTAGGCAACAATGAGCAGTTCTTC. Residues: CASSFTGLGNNEQFF.

The chain recombines TRBV7-3 with TRBJ2-7, with 7 bases matching TRBD2. The CDR3 loop spans 15 amino acids. J lost 0 bases, V lost 6 bases, and 8 bases had no gene match. CDR1 and CDR2 (germline): SGHTA, FQGTGA. CDR3 sequence: CASSFTSESSYEQYF. The CDR3 nucleotides read TGTGCCAGCAGTTTTACTAGCGAAAGCTCCTACGAGCAGTACTTC.

V is TRBV3-1 (or the pseudogene TRBV3-2) and J is TRBJ1-5, with TRBD1 as a possible D gene (5 bases). Between the trimmed V and J ends, which lost 3 bases and 6 bases, there was a span of 12 bases. Germline V lookup: CDR1 LGHDT, CDR2 YNNKEL (reference sequence). The length of the CDR3 is 14 residues. The chain's CDR3 is CASSQGGGGQPQHF. For the CDR3, the DNA is TGTGCCAGCAGCCAGGGTGGGGGAGGTCAGCCCCAGCATTTT.

This clone was detected a few times. The chain combines TRBV12-3 or TRBV12-4 with TRBJ2-1; TRBD2 might be the D (5 bases). With 5 bases removed from V and 9 bases from J, the gap between germline ends came to 14 bases. This CDR3 region has 13 residues. The CDR3 loop reads CASSQLIASEQFF. CDR3 nucleotide sequence: TGTGCCAGCAGTCAACTTATAGCGTCTGAGCAGTTCTTC.

As regards this clone: The same CDR3 is also encoded by other DNA sequences in this sample. In DNA form, the CDR3 reads TGTGCCAGCTCAAGACAGACTAGCACAGATACGCAGTATTTT. Translating it yields CASSRQTSTDTQYF. This chain links TRBV18 with TRBJ2-3, with a possible D match to TRBD1 (5 bases). V gave up 5 bases and J gave up 0 bases, with 9 bases separating them. CDR1 KGHSH and CDR2 LQKENI come from the germline V gene. The CDR3 is 14 amino acids.

V is TRBV4-3 and J is TRBJ2-5; 12 bases agree with TRBD1. The J segment lost 5 bases and the V segment lost 3 bases, leaving 4 bases of the junction unmatched. The CDR3 extends over 15 amino acids. CDR1 LGHNA and CDR2 YSLEER come from the germline V gene. The CDR3 protein is CASSQGDRGHETQYF. CDR3 bases: TGCGCCAGCAGCCAGGGGGACAGGGGGCACGAGACCCAGTACTTC.

There are a few counts of this clone. The genes are TRBV4-2 and TRBJ2-2; 8 bases align to TRBD2. CDR3 length: 17 amino acids. V dropped 1 base and J dropped 4; count of bases not matched to a gene: 8. Germline lookup yields CDR1 LGHNA and CDR2 YNFKEQ. CDR3 DNA: TGTGCCAGCAGCCAAGGAGGTCTAGCGGGCCTCACCGGGGAGCTGTTTTTT. This gives the protein CASSQGGLAGLTGELFF.

This clone was observed once. The chain's CDR3 is CASSLGDRRNTEAFF. The CDR3 coding sequence is TGTGCCAGCAGCTTAGGGGACAGACGAAACACTGAAGCTTTCTTT. This chain connects TRBV7-2 to TRBJ1-1, with 7 positions matching TRBD1. Germline V gene lookup returns CDR1 SGHTA and CDR2 FQGNSA. V lost 1 base, J lost 2 bases, and 4 bases stayed unmatched. The length of the CDR3 is 15 residues. Supplemented by reference TRBV7-2 and TRBJ1-1, the full variable domain reads GAGVSQSPSNKVTEKGKDVELRCDPISGHTALYWYRQSLGQGLEFLIYFQGNSAPDKSGLPSDRFSAERTGGSVSTLTIQRTQQEDSAVYLCASSLGDRRNTEAFFGQGTRLTVV.

V gene TRBV4-3 combines with J gene TRBJ2-7; D is ambiguous. There are 15 residues in the CDR3. V was clipped by 3 bases and J by 0 bases, with 12 bases between them. Germline CDR1 is LGHNA and CDR2 is YSLEER. CDR3 sequence (DNA): TGCGCCAGCAGCCAGGTGGCAGCGAGCTCCTACGAGCAGTACGTC. Translated, it gives CASSQVAASSYEQYV.

This rearrangement joins TRBV18 to TRBJ1-5, with D possibly matching TRBD1 (5 bases). Trimming pared 6 bases from V and 2 bases from J, leaving 11 bases between. This CDR3 has 14 residues. Germline V gives CDR1 KGHSH, CDR2 LQKENI. CDR3 residues: CASSGGTGNQPQHF. Here the CDR3 DNA reads TGTGCCAGCTCGGGGGGGACGGGCAATCAGCCCCAGCATTTT.

V usage is TRBV6-1 and J usage is TRBJ2-7; 15 bases fit TRBD2. The CDR3 loop spans 17 amino acids. Germline V gene lookup returns CDR1 MNHNS and CDR2 SASEGT. Trimming removed 4 bases from V and 1 base from J; junction bases left unmatched: 5. Here the CDR3 DNA reads TGTGCCAGCAGTGGGACTAGCGGGAGGGCCGAATCCTACGAGCAGTACTTC. This gives the protein CASSGTSGRAESYEQYF.

The chain carries TRBV7-9 and TRBJ1-1, with D uncertain. CDR1 and CDR2 (germline): SEHNR, FQNEAQ (reference sequence). This CDR3 is 14 amino acids long. V was pared by 8 bases and J by 0 bases, with 13 bases between. CDR3 amino acids: CASGTRAMNTEAFF. DNA of the CDR3: TGTGCCAGCGGTACGAGGGCCATGAACACTGAAGCTTTCTTT.

The chain carries TRBV30 and TRBJ2-1, with no clear D. V gave up 2 bases and J gave up 0 bases, with 14 bases separating them. CDR1 is GTSNPN, CDR2 SVGIG, per germline (reference sequence). This CDR3 has 16 residues. The DNA for the CDR3 is TGTGCCTGGAGTCCGCCACTATCAGCCTCCTACAATGAGCAGTTCTTC. It encodes CAWSPPLSASYNEQFF.